This T cell receptor beta chain appears in the sequencing data of a study of T-cell reconstitution after alpha-beta-depleted transplantation in children. This clonotype was found a few times. Its antigen is not known. Unmatched junction bases numbered 9, after V lost 5 bases and J lost 1 base. The CDR3 runs to 16 residues. The germline gives CDR1 SGHRS, CDR2 YFSETQ. Unique molecular identifiers featured in how the TCRbeta library was prepared. Each CDR3 protein gets one entry after TCRdb re-called the PCR reads with MiXCR. The sample lists a few hundred thousand distinct CDR3 sequences, roughly 30% occurring once. Study-level findings and limits: For some patients, TCRbeta diversity was high at day 60 because of recipient T cells and thymic progenitors that survived. Expanded graft clones numbering several hundred reportedly gave rise to alpha-beta T cells about two months after transplant. One year after transplant, T-cell counts and diversity came mostly from newly produced T cells.

J is TRBJ2-1 and V is TRBV5-1; 7 nucleotides align to TRBD2. The starting material was PBMCs, obtained before TCRalphabeta/CD19-depleted stem cell transplant. This TCR was recovered from a boy less than two years old with Wiskott-Aldrich syndrome, due to receive a stem cell transplant. The CDR3 DNA reads TGCGCCAGCAGGATCCTAGCGGAGGTGTCCTACAATGAGCAGTTCTTC. It encodes CASRILAEVSYNEQFF. Based on the CDR3 plus reference TRBV5-1 and TRBJ2-1, the full variable domain is KAGVTQTPRYLIKTRGQQVTLSCSPISGHRSVSWYQQTPGQGLQFLFEYFSETQRNKGNFPGRFSGRQFSNSRSEMNVSTLELGDSALYLCASRILAEVSYNEQFFGPGTRLTVL.